A single sample gave rise to the 17 T cell receptor beta chains below, sequenced in a study of blood T cell repertoires in COVID-19 (dated by TCRdb to 2020 to 2021). The library was made by the immunoSEQ multiplex PCR assay. The table comes from immuneACCESS by way of TCRdb, which keeps in-frame sequences with V and J called. Part of the clones is missing from these tables; in studies checked, under half for an unresolved V gene and the rest for unknown reasons. This sample gives approximately 230,000 clones in total; around 83% of them show up just once. The biggest ten clones account for roughly 5.7% of the sample. Source material: peripheral blood. Source of these receptors: a man older than 75 with acute or convalescent COVID-19.

In its sample, this clone was seen once. The V call is TRBV30, the J call TRBJ1-1, with D maybe TRBD1 (5 bases). CDR3 size: 14 residues. Germline lookup yields CDR1 GTSNPN and CDR2 SVGIG (reference sequence). Between the trimmed V and J ends, which lost 0 bases and 3 bases, there was a span of 11 bases. CDR3 sequence: CAWSVGLGHTEAFF. Written as DNA, the CDR3 is TGTGCCTGGAGTGTGGGGCTGGGCCACACTGAAGCTTTCTTT.

The genes are TRBV28 and TRBJ2-7; 8 bases agree with TRBD2. CDR3 length: 14 amino acids. Trimming removed 8 bases from V and 0 bases from J; junction bases left unmatched: 6. Germline V gene data show CDR1 as MDHEN and CDR2 as SYDVKM. The CDR3 is CASGPLAVSYEQYF. The CDR3 region has the DNA TGTGCCAGCGGACCACTAGCGGTCTCCTACGAGCAGTACTTC.

The chain recombines TRBV5-1 with TRBJ2-7, with D possibly matching TRBD2 (7 bases). Trimming removed 4 bases from V and 0 bases from J, with 14 bases in between. The V gene's germline CDR1 is SGHRS and CDR2 YFSETQ. The CDR3 covers 15 residues. The CDR3 loop reads CASSLGGAPSYEQYF. CDR3 bases: TGCGCCAGCAGCCTTGGGGGGGCACCCTCCTACGAGCAGTACTTC.

V gene TRBV18 combines with J gene TRBJ2-7; possible D gene TRBD1, 6 bases. The CDR3 spans 14 residues. V lost 3 bases and J 1 base, leaving 10 bases between the germline ends. In germline, CDR1 is KGHSH, CDR2 LQKENI. Written as DNA, the CDR3 is TGTGCCAGCTCACCCGACAGGTCATCCTACGAGCAGTACTTC. This encodes CASSPDRSSYEQYF.

The CDR3 coding sequence is TGTGCCAGCAGCTCCAGGGTCTACAATGAGCAGTTCTTC. Protein: CASSSRVYNEQFF. The chain links TRBV12-3 or TRBV12-4 to TRBJ2-1; weak D call: TRBD1 (5 bases). This CDR3 contains 13 residues. The germline V and J ends were trimmed by 6 bases and 3 bases, with 9 bases remaining between them.

The gene calls are TRBV30 and TRBJ1-3, with a weak D call TRBD1 (6 bases). The V end lost 1 base, the J end lost 4 bases, and 8 bases lay between the germline ends. The CDR3 extends over 13 amino acids. Germline V gives CDR1 GTSNPN, CDR2 SVGIG (reference sequence). CDR3 nucleotides: TGTGCCTGGAGTGGGACAGCGGGAAACACCATATATTTT. Its translation is CAWSGTAGNTIYF.

The V and J genes are TRBV19 and TRBJ2-2; 7 nucleotides align to TRBD2. The CDR3 consists of 14 residues. Germline loops: CDR1 LNHDA, CDR2 SQIVND (reference sequence). V lost 7 bases, J lost 5 bases, and 7 bases stayed unmatched. CDR3 protein: CASTPAGRTGELFF. The CDR3 bases are TGTGCCAGTACCCCAGCGGGAAGGACCGGGGAGCTGTTTTTT.

The chain has TRBV21-1 and TRBJ1-2. TRBV21-1 is shown as a pseudogene. The CDR3 is 18 residues long. CDR3 in amino acids: CASRNTGGRRRANYGYTF. CDR3 bases: TGTGCCAGCAGGAACACGGGGGGGAGACGCCGAGCTAACTATGGCTACACCTTC.

V is TRBV19 and J is TRBJ2-5; possible D gene TRBD2, 5 bases. This CDR3 is 16 amino acids long. Germline CDR1 is LNHDA and CDR2 is SQIVND (reference sequence). The V gene lost 5 bases and the J gene lost 3 bases, with 19 bases spanning the gap. Here the CDR3 reads CASSPGLLSGKETQYF. The CDR3 DNA sequence: TGTGCCAGTAGTCCCGGACTGCTCTCGGGAAAAGAGACCCAGTACTTC.

The chain links TRBV11-2 to TRBJ2-5, with D possibly TRBD2 on 5 matching bases. There are 16 residues in the CDR3. Trimming cost V 0 bases and J 4 bases, with 15 bases left between them. The V gene's germline CDR1 is SGHAT and CDR2 FQNNGV. The CDR3 reads CASSLDRMGGGETQYF. DNA for the CDR3: TGTGCCAGCAGCTTAGATCGGATGGGCGGAGGAGAGACCCAGTACTTC.

The chain uses TRBV5-1 and TRBJ2-1; 7 bases are a match to TRBD1. Germline values: CDR1 SGHRS, CDR2 YFSETQ. Losses at the gene ends were 5 bases for V and 5 bases for J; bases not matched to a gene: 7. This CDR3 is built from 14 residues. The DNA of the CDR3 is TGCGCCAGCAGAGAGCATCAGGGGGACAATGAGCAGTTCTTC. Translating it yields CASREHQGDNEQFF.

The chain joins TRBV19 to TRBJ2-5; 9 bases match TRBD1. CDR1 and CDR2 (germline): LNHDA, SQIVND (reference sequence). The junction had 6 bases not matched to a gene; V was cut back by 5 bases and J by 2 bases. The length of the CDR3 is 15 residues. Here the CDR3 DNA reads TGTGCCAGTAGTGCAGCTGACAGGGGGCAAGAGACCCAGTACTTC. It codes for CASSAADRGQETQYF.

The J gene is TRBJ2-5, the V gene TRBV7-9; 8 bases map to TRBD2. The CDR3 is 13 amino acids. Germline CDR1 and CDR2: SEHNR and FQNEAQ (reference sequence). The ends lost 5 bases at V and 5 bases at J; junction bases unmatched: 4. This CDR3 is CASSVAGGETQYF. DNA for the CDR3: TGTGCCAGCAGCGTCGCGGGGGGCGAGACCCAGTACTTC. Looking up the rest from reference TRBV7-9 and TRBJ2-5 gives the full variable domain: DTGVSQNPRHKITKRGQNVTFRCDPISEHNRLYWYRQTLGQGPEFLTYFQNEAQLEKSRLLSDRFSAERPKGSFSTLEIQRTEQGDSAMYLCASSVAGGETQYFGPGTRLLVL.

Comment on this clone: In the same sample, other DNA sequences code for this CDR3. This chain uses TRBV5-1 with TRBJ2-5; tentatively, D is TRBD2 (5 bases). The germline V and J ends were trimmed by 1 base and 4 bases, with 8 bases remaining between them. The CDR3 length is 13 residues. Germline V gene sequence: CDR1 SGHRS, CDR2 YFSETQ. The CDR3 region has the DNA TGCGCCAGCAGCTTGACGGGAAGAGAGACCCAGTACTTC. It specifies CASSLTGRETQYF.

A single count supports this clone. The chain carries TRBV28 and TRBJ2-1; D is unresolved. The length of the CDR3 is 15 residues. Per germline, CDR1 MDHEN and CDR2 SYDVKM. V lost 2 bases and J 6 bases, leaving 14 bases between the germline ends. The DNA of the CDR3 is TGTGCCAGCAGTTTAAGTGTTCCAGGCCGCAATGAGCAGTTCTTC. Its protein product is CASSLSVPGRNEQFF.

The chain joins TRBV28 to TRBJ1-5, with 9 bases lining up with TRBD1. The V and J ends lost 5 bases and 7 bases, in that order; junction bases with no gene match: 9. The CDR3 extends over 15 amino acids. Germline V gene sequence: CDR1 MDHEN, CDR2 SYDVKM. The CDR3 spells CASSGQGMGNQPQHF. The CDR3 DNA sequence: TGTGCCAGCAGTGGACAGGGGATGGGAAACCAGCCCCAGCATTTT.

The J gene is TRBJ2-6, the V gene TRBV19, with 8 bases that match TRBD1. The V and J ends lost 4 bases and 4 bases, in that order; junction bases with no gene match: 3. The CDR3 runs to 15 residues. Germline V gene data show CDR1 as LNHDA and CDR2 as SQIVND (reference sequence). CDR3 loop: CASSRQGSGANVLTF. The CDR3 coding sequence is TGTGCCAGTAGTAGACAGGGGAGCGGGGCCAACGTCCTGACTTTC.